The sequence of this T cell receptor (beta chain) was determined in a study of glioma-infiltrating T cells (dated by TCRdb to 2015 to 2016). Some background on the complete study: TCR alpha- and beta-chain repertoires were sequenced from glioma tissue, non-neoplastic brain tissue and matched peripheral blood mononuclear cells. Three low-grade glioma patients, several primary glioblastoma patients, and three non-glioma patients who contributed non-neoplastic brain tissue made up the paired cohort. To measure divergence between tissue and blood T-cell populations, each tissue-infiltrating repertoire was compared with the peripheral blood repertoire of the same patient.

The sample holds many counts of this clonotype. The antigen it binds to is not known. No much larger clonotype is one base removed from it; base qualities were not supplied. The iRepertoire nested amplicon-rescue multiplex PCR (arm-PCR) platform was used to amplify TCR alpha and beta CDR3 regions from RNA. The input for one-step reverse transcription and amplification was roughly 85-400 ng of either tissue mRNA or PBMC total RNA. Following bead purification, Illumina adapters were added by a secondary multiplex PCR, and libraries between 200 and 400 bp were gel-purified. The libraries contained internal 6-nucleotide barcodes that were used for demultiplexing. Libraries were sequenced on an Illumina MiSeq with 2x220 or 2x250 nucleotide paired-end reads. The authors processed their data as follows. Paired reads were merged with FLASH 1.2.11 and aligned to the GRCh37 human genome with BWA-MEM before extracting TRA and TRB reads. An IMGT-derived reference of cassette sequences and CDR3 motifs, with pseudogenes included, was used for V and J assignment. Reads were translated in three frames, and productive CDR3s were defined as those with a C...FGXG motif and no stop codons. A clonotype was defined as a unique combination of a V-J cassette pair and a CDR3 amino acid sequence. Hamming distance filtering was applied to reads, with thresholds set by the sequence error rate of each sample in mapped regions. TCRdb reprocessed the public reads (quality trimming at Q25 with fastp, clone calling with MiXCR) and kept in-frame beta chains. Here each entry gathers all rows of one CDR3 protein and keeps the most common genes and DNA. In this record, the V and J calls reflect TCRdb's handling and not the investigators' own analysis. Within this sample are under 150,000 distinct CDR3 sequences, with approximately 24% of them counted one time only. The top ten constitute around 28% of the sample.

The germline V gene (reference sequence) gives CDR1 as DFQATT and CDR2 as SNEGSKA. The CDR3 sequence holds 14 residues, the cysteine and phenylalanine included. The sequence is cut down to CDR3 DNA, 42 bases in frame from base 1. V is shortened by 2 bases, J by 0 bases, and the region joining them spans 8 bases. Overall study results and their limits: VJ-independent divergence between tissue and blood was below expectation in non-neoplastic patients but above expectation in all gliomas, especially low-grade gliomas. Small numbers underpinned the group comparisons: under ten glioblastoma patients, three low-grade glioma patients and three non-neoplastic patients. Tissue and blood shared very few CDR3 sequences, a result attributed to high CDR3 diversity and limited sampling.

The chain was built from TRBV20-1 and TRBJ2-1, with the identity of the D gene unclear. This clonotype was sampled from a human donor with low-grade glioma or glioblastoma, undergoing nonglioma brain surgery, or in good health (not recorded which). Source material: glioma tissue, nonneoplastic brain tissue, or PBMCs (not recorded which). The CDR3 reads CSARSASSYNEQFF. The DNA is as follows: TGCAGTGCTAGAAGCGCCAGCTCCTACAATGAGCAGTTCTTC.